Given below is one T cell receptor (beta chain) in context. No antigen is known for it. Nothing much larger sits one base from this clone, and base qualities are not available. V loses 3 bases, J loses 6 bases, and the germline ends lie 8 bases apart. Taken from cysteine to phenylalanine, the CDR3 has 13 residues. Just CDR3 DNA is preserved here, 39 bases in frame from base 1. CDR1 KGHSH and CDR2 LQKENI are derived from the germline V gene. The cohort was made up of 650 to 700 healthy bone marrow donors. At the time of sampling, all cohort members were nominally healthy, though unrecorded immune exposures were likely present. The donor tested CMV seropositive and was one of the 289 seropositive cohort members. Each donor provided a peripheral blood sample, and peripheral blood mononuclear cells were used for TCR beta sequencing. The Qiagen DNeasy Blood Extraction Kit was used to extract genomic DNA from the blood cell samples.

The protocol used for the library was the immunoSEQ multiplex PCR assay. A mixture of 60 forward primers for TCR Vbeta segments and 13 reverse primers for TCR Jbeta segments was used in the multiplex PCR. A multiplex PCR assay on genomic DNA amplified the CDR3 region of rearranged TCR beta genes. The amplified TCR beta libraries were sequenced on the Illumina HiSeq System as 87-base-pair reads. Per the authors' processing: Across the roughly 600 repertoires, a later analysis counted about 81 million unique TCR beta chains, about 10 million of which were shared by at least two donors. To remove PCR and sequencing errors, raw reads were error-corrected and collapsed into unique sequences using a nearest-neighbor algorithm that merged closely related sequences. To assign V, D and J gene segments, CDR3 sequences were aligned to IMGT reference sequences. For a sequence to be retained, at least a six-nucleotide match to both a V gene segment and a J gene segment was required. A rearrangement was called productive if the CDR3 had no stop codons and remained in frame with V and J, and every other rearrangement was called non-productive. Following IMGT convention, CDR3 was defined as the stretch from the second conserved V-encoded cysteine to the conserved J-encoded phenylalanine. The earlier analysis of about 610 of the donors excluded any sequence lacking an unambiguous match to a single V gene segment. In an earlier analysis of some 590 of the donors, V segments were called functional above 56.7% productive rearrangements and were called segregating when the between-donor standard deviation exceeded 5%. To diagnose cytomegalovirus status from the catalog of TCR beta chain sequences, a statistical classification framework was built. In a later analysis, TCR nucleotide sequences were compared against IMGT/GENE-DB human TR gene sequences so that V and J genes could be assigned. The TCRdist pipeline was used in a later analysis to assign CDR3 sequences and most-parsimonious VDJ recombination scenarios. In a later analysis, every TCR beta chain was defined by the combination of its CDR3 amino acid sequence and its V-gene family, and reads without a unique V-gene family were dropped. In a later analysis, nearly 600 highly shared, low-generation-probability nucleotide sequences were removed to address suspected cross-contamination and a sequencing artifact. For each public chain, a later analysis derived a clonal expansion index from normalized ranks of inferred template counts within each repertoire. In a later analysis, generation probabilities were computed with a VDJ recombination model fitted to out-of-frame rearrangements, and the resulting probabilities were checked against IGoR. A later analysis scored TCR-TCR, TCR-HLA and TCR-CMV co-occurrence with hypergeometric tests, applying a repertoire-size bias correction to TCR pairs. To estimate false discovery rates, a later analysis permuted the HLA or CMV assignments 20 times. In a later analysis, co-occurring TCRs were grouped with DBSCAN, and TCRdist sequence similarity was added when clustering was performed within HLA-allele-positive subsets. Co-occurrence clustering excluded repertoires with fewer than 30,000 or more than 120,000 public chains, plus five with anomalous nucleotide sharing. TCRdb provides this immuneACCESS table in a form limited to in-frame rearrangements. Some clones are lacking; in checked studies, under half of them reflect an unresolved V gene, and why the rest are absent is not known. V, J and clone size were drawn from that table, and D and trimming were deduced from the DNA. The sample contains approximately 190,000 clones, roughly 77% of them found a single time. More than 3% of the sample goes to the ten largest clones.

The data belong to a study of cytomegalovirus exposure and HLA in healthy donors (dated by TCRdb to about 2017). In terms of the full investigation: In an earlier analysis of some 550 of the donors, 250 to 350 Gb of sequence data and approximately 120 million unique TCR beta sequences from about 179 million T cells were reported. About 300 gigabases of sequencing data and 91 million or so unique TCR sequences made up an early release that covered 640 HLA-typed donors. The genetic ancestry cluster associated with self-reported Caucasian donors included 80% to 90% of the roughly 410 genotyped donors. The study aimed to test whether signatures of past pathogen exposure could be identified by cataloging public T cell receptors. The T cell repertoires of 670 or so subjects were profiled by immunosequencing and related to cytomegalovirus serostatus. Along with the 666-subject first cohort, a separate validation cohort of over 90 different subjects was used. High-throughput TCR immunosequencing, statistical association of individual TCRs with disease status, and machine learning were combined to predict cytomegalovirus infection status. A later analysis re-examined previously published TCR beta repertoires from 600 to 700 donors and added high-resolution HLA genotyping to investigate patterns of TCR occurrence. Rather than drawing on any new phenotypic data, the later analysis identified candidate immune exposures from TCR beta sequences and the way those sequences occurred across donors. In an earlier analysis of roughly 580 of the donors, high-throughput TCR beta sequencing was used to judge whether each TCR beta V gene segment behaved as functional or pseudogenic. Alongside the repertoire data, information on donor age, sex, ethnicity and CMV serostatus was compiled. A later genetic analysis used genome-wide SNP genotypes for about 65% of the 666 donors, treating that subset as a discovery cohort. Every repertoire in the discovery cohort had been generated on one and the same sequencing platform. Class I and class II HLA loci were covered by the typing at four-digit resolution. The number of typed donors differed by locus: roughly 629-640 for A, B, C, DRB1 and DQB1; approximately 540 for DQA1; some 610 for DPA1; and around 490 for DPB1. Five DR-DQ haplotypes were treated as single units for association and clustering because of strong linkage in the cohort. Across approximately 420 genotyped donors of the cohort, an average of approximately 240,000 unique TCR beta nucleotide sequences per donor were sequenced, and 15% to 20% of those sequences were non-productive.

Points the paper makes about the study in general: An earlier analysis of around 600 of the donors showed that most TCR beta V segments appeared in productive rearrangements either about 90% or about 30% of the time, which broadly matched IMGT annotations. The sequencing pipeline was judged likely to have produced a cluster of highly shared sequence variants as a technical artifact. The cohort was sequenced for TCR beta chains only, and without alpha or paired-chain data the features that could be detected were limited. In a later analysis, TCR association rates were found to vary across HLA loci, with the most associated TCRs seen for DRB1 alleles and the fewest for HLA-C alleles. The study gave a list of under 200 TCR beta chains associated with cytomegalovirus. Specific HLA alleles were associated with 15,000 to 20,000 TCR beta sequences at a false discovery rate of 0.05 in a later analysis. The 87-base-pair reads could not distinguish some IMGT-functional V segments, including TRBV6-2 and TRBV6-3, so those segments were excluded. Across donors, most TCR sequences were observed very rarely, whereas some public TCRs were present in many individuals. About 17 rarely observed V segments, including chromosome 9 orphons, were excluded from the earlier analysis of several hundred of the donors because counts were too low. For the cohort, immune exposure information was limited to CMV serostatus. A further reported finding was that TCR beta sequences accurately predicted the HLA-A and HLA-B alleles for most subjects in the first cohort. The authors suggested that the approach could potentially be extended to other disease states and immunological phenotypes. When HLA alleles, especially DR and DQ, strongly co-occurred, attributing TCR associations to individual alleles was difficult. Correlated functional status among segregating V segments might reflect linkage disequilibrium, but an unknown experimental factor could not be ruled out. In a later genetic analysis, a missense DCLRE1C variant was associated with V-gene and J-gene trimming of TCR beta chains, and the association was replicated in an independent cohort. In vitro tests confirmed that a few of the cytomegalovirus-associated TCR beta chains recognize cytomegalovirus antigens. Most CMV-associated TCR beta chains appeared to be HLA-restricted in a later analysis, and the HLA associations seemed to be driven largely by CMV exposure. In a later analysis, several top co-occurrence clusters were reported to appear linked to parvovirus B19, influenza, CMV and Epstein-Barr virus. A later genetic analysis reported fewer N-insertions in productive TCRs among donors in an Asian-associated ancestry cluster than the approximately 670-donor mean. A later analysis found that HLA-associated TCR beta chains were more clonally expanded and had lower generation probabilities than equally common non-associated chains. Presence/absence analyses assumed roughly uniform sequencing depth across donors, an assumption that may not hold. Because HLA typing was missing for some donors at each locus, association tests included only the typed subset. Cytomegalovirus status was reported to be diagnosed by the classifier with high specificity and sensitivity in both the original and validation cohorts.

This TCR came from a man aged 40-49 years in good health and CMV-seropositive. The rearranged chain carries TRBV18 and TRBJ1-4; confidence is insufficient to name the D gene. The source material was PBMCs. The DNA sequence is as follows: TGTGCCAGCTCACCTAGATCCCATGAAAAACTGTTTTTT. Its translation is CASSPRSHEKLFF.